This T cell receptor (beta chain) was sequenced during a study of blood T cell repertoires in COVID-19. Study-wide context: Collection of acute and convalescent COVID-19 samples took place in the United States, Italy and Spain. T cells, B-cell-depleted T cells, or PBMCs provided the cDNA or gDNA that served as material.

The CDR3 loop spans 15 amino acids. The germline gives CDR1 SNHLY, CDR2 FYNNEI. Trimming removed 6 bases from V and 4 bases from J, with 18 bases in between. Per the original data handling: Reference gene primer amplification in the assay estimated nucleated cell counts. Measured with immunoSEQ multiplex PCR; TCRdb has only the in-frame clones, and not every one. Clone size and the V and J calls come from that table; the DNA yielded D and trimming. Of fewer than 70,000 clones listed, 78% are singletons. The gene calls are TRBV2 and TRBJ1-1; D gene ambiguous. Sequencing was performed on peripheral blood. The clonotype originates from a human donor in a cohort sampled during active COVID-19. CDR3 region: CASSPYLGGGTEAFF. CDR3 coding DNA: TGTGCCAGCAGCCCCTATTTGGGAGGAGGCACTGAAGCTTTCTTT.